The following is a TCR beta chain sequence with its context. Its specificity is not known. V gave up 6 bases and J gave up 5 bases, with 23 bases separating them. CDR3 length equals 16 residues. Germline V gene data show CDR1 as MDHEN and CDR2 as SYDVKM. One entry per CDR3 protein results from TCRdb running MiXCR on the reads. The data show 150,000 or so distinct CDR3 sequences, less than 25% seen once. The data derive from a study of T cell repertoires in cytomegalovirus infection. Study summary: Matching HLA type and CMV infection were both indicated by public TCR beta signatures.

The study's findings and limits: Cumulative public TCR beta family frequency identified carriers of CMV plus the relevant HLA. HLA-C-restricted, CMV-specific TCR beta clonotypes were dominant ex vivo.

The clonotype originates from a human donor in good health (CMV status not recorded). Some clones in this sample may be carry-over from other donors' samples. The sequenced sample was CD8+ T cells from cultured PBMCs, obtained from culture after CMV antigen stimulation. This chain connects TRBV28 to TRBJ2-7; D call uncertain. The CDR3 reads CASRPIPVRVPNEQYF. The CDR3, as DNA: TGTGCCAGCAGACCTATTCCGGTTAGGGTCCCGAACGAGCAGTACTTC. The entire variable domain, with the rest obtained from reference TRBV28 and TRBJ2-7, is as follows: DVKVTQSSRYLVKRTGEKVFLECVQDMDHENMFWYRQDPGLGLRLIYFSYDVKMKEKGDIPEGYSVSREKKERFSLILESASTNQTSMYLCASRPIPVRVPNEQYFGPGTRLTVT.